Below, 3 T cell receptor beta chains from the same sample are listed, as sequenced in a study of cytomegalovirus exposure and HLA in healthy donors. A multiplex PCR was run with 60 Vbeta primers and 13 Jbeta primers. TCRdb's table, derived via immunoSEQ multiplex PCR, lists solely in-frame clones and lacks some. The top ten clones hold 1.2% of a sample with 85,000 to 130,000 clones, roughly 88% of them seen once. Sequencing input: PBMCs. These TCRs come from a woman between 18 and 30 years old in good health and CMV-seronegative.

This clone was counted a few times. The genes are TRBV6-4 and TRBJ2-3, with D hard to call. Germline V gene data show CDR1 as MRHNA and CDR2 as SNTAGT. The CDR3 length is 14 residues. V lost 5 bases and J 1 base, leaving 10 bases between the germline ends. CDR3: CASSHMAGTDTQYF. Here the CDR3 DNA reads TGTGCCAGCAGTCATATGGCAGGCACAGATACGCAGTATTTT.

The chain employs TRBV7-2 and TRBJ2-7; TRBD2 matches 12 bases. This CDR3 has 16 amino acids. Germline assignment: CDR1 SGHTA and CDR2 FQGNSA. V shed 5 bases, J shed 3 bases, and the junction held 8 bases outside the gene matches. CDR3 residues: CASSTQLAGGNYEQYF. CDR3 sequence (DNA): TGTGCCAGCAGCACGCAACTAGCGGGAGGTAACTACGAGCAGTACTTC.

This chain joins TRBV5-1 and TRBJ2-7; 9 bases map to TRBD2. The V segment lost 6 bases and the J segment 2 bases; nucleotides outside the gene matches: 6. CDR3 length equals 14 residues. Germline values: CDR1 SGHRS, CDR2 YFSETQ. CDR3 protein: CASTQGLAAYEQYF. Here the CDR3 DNA reads TGCGCCAGCACCCAGGGACTAGCCGCCTACGAGCAGTACTTC.